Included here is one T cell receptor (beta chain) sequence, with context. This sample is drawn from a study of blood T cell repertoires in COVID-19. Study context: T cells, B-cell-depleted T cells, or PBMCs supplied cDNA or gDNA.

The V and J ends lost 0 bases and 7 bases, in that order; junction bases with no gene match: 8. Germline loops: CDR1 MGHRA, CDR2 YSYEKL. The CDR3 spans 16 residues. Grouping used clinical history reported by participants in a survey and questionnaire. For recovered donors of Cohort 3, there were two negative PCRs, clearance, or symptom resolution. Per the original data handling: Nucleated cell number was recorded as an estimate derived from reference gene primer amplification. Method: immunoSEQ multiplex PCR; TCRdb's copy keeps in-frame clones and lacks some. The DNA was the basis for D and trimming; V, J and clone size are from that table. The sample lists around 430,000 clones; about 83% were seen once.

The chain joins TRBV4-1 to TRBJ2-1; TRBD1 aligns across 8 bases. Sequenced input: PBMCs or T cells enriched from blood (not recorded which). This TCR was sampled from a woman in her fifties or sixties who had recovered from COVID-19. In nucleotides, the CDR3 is TGCGCCAGCAGCCAAGAGAGTAACAGGGGGAGAAATGAGCAGTTCTTC. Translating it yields CASSQESNRGRNEQFF.